A single sample is the source of the 13 T cell receptor beta chains below, sequenced in a study of shared clonotypes between healthy human individuals. The repertoire was sequenced with immunoSEQ multiplex PCR; TCRdb's copy has only in-frame clones and lacks some. This sample has about 750,000 clones, with nearly 95% found just once. In the naive CD8 group, cells lacked CD45RO and were positively selected for CCR7, so terminally differentiated effector memory CD45RA+ cells were left out. Material for sequencing was naive CD8+ T cells sorted from blood. The receptors were sampled from a young man in good health.

The chain recombines TRBV5-1 with TRBJ2-7, with 11 bases that match TRBD2. This CDR3 comprises 14 residues. The trim removed 6 bases at V and 4 bases at J, leaving 6 bases unmatched. The germline V gene encodes CDR1 SGHRS and CDR2 YFSETQ. The CDR3 nucleotides read TGCGCCAGCAACTCCCTAGCGGGAGGTTACGAGCAGTACTTC. Its protein is CASNSLAGGYEQYF.

V is TRBV11-3 and J is TRBJ2-3; possible D gene TRBD2, 6 bases. V was pared by 5 bases and J by 5 bases, with 11 bases between. CDR1 and CDR2 from the germline V gene are SGHNT and YENEEA. The CDR3 spans 13 residues. CDR3 DNA sequence: TGTGCCAGCAGCGCGCGGGAAAGAGATACGCAGTATTTT. Translated, it gives CASSARERDTQYF.

The V call is TRBV27, the J call TRBJ2-7; D remains unclear. The CDR3 consists of 16 residues. V lost 6 bases to trimming and J lost 3 bases, with 21 bases between them. Germline values: CDR1 MNHEY, CDR2 SMNVEV (reference sequence). The CDR3: CASRLRVGSRGYEQYF. In DNA form, the CDR3 reads TGTGCCAGCAGGCTTCGGGTAGGCAGCCGAGGCTACGAGCAGTACTTC.

The chain employs TRBV7-9 and TRBJ2-7; tentative D call: TRBD2 (6 bases). The CDR3 is made up of 14 amino acids. Germline values: CDR1 SEHNR, CDR2 FQNEAQ (reference sequence). Trimming removed 4 bases from V and 2 bases from J, with 12 bases in between. The CDR3 region is CASSSRDLAYEQYF. The DNA of the CDR3 is TGTGCCAGCAGCTCCCGGGACTTAGCCTACGAGCAGTACTTC.

Concerning this clone: In the same sample, other DNA sequences code for this CDR3. CDR3 nucleotide sequence: TGTGCCAGCCGGAGGGGCAATGAGCAGTTCTTC. Its translation is CASRRGNEQFF. The chain employs TRBV9 and TRBJ2-1; TRBD2 is a possible D gene (6 bases). The CDR3 has 11 residues. CDR1 is SGDLS and CDR2 is YYNGEE in the germline V gene. V was cut by 7 bases and J by 6 bases, with 8 bases left in between.

The rearrangement uses TRBV6-7 and TRBJ1-2; weak D call: TRBD1 (5 bases). TRBV6-7 is classed as an ORF, of uncertain function. The germline V and J ends were trimmed by 7 bases and 3 bases, with 18 bases remaining between them. The CDR3 extends over 15 amino acids. In DNA, the CDR3 is TGTGCCAGCACCTTTCCCGGCGGGGGGGACTATGGCTACACCTTC. Encoded protein: CASTFPGGGDYGYTF.

The chain joins TRBV9 to TRBJ2-7; 7 bases align to TRBD1. Trimming took 5 bases from V and 5 from J; bases not matched to a gene: 10. Germline assignment: CDR1 SGDLS and CDR2 YYNGEE. This CDR3 region has 14 residues. In DNA form, the CDR3 reads TGTGCCAGCAGTGAACAGGGGTATGGGGACGAGCAGTACTTC. It specifies CASSEQGYGDEQYF.

Of note for this clone: In the same sample, other DNA sequences code for this CDR3. The rearrangement joins TRBV7-3 to TRBJ2-1, with 10 bases aligning to TRBD2. From germline, CDR1 is SGHTA and CDR2 FQGTGA. The CDR3 spans 15 residues. V lost 6 bases to trimming and J lost 0 bases; unmatched junction nucleotides: 2. CDR3 sequence (DNA): TGTGCCAGCAGTCCTAGCGGGAGCTCCTACAATGAGCAGTTCTTC. The encoded protein is CASSPSGSSYNEQFF.

The chain uses TRBV5-4 and TRBJ1-1; 8 bases align to TRBD1. This CDR3 spans 17 amino acids. In germline, CDR1 is SGHNT, CDR2 YYREEE (reference sequence). The V segment lost 2 bases and the J segment 5 bases; nucleotides outside the gene matches: 14. CDR3 loop: CASSFTDRVFSGTEAFF. In DNA, the CDR3 is TGTGCCAGCAGCTTTACGGACAGGGTATTTTCGGGAACTGAAGCTTTCTTT. Full variable domain (outside the CDR3, taken from reference TRBV5-4 and TRBJ1-1): ETGVTQSPTHLIKTRGQQVTLRCSSQSGHNTVSWYQQALGQGPQFIFQYYREEENGRGNFPPRFSGLQFPNYSSELNVNALELDDSALYLCASSFTDRVFSGTEAFFGQGTRLTVV.

The table lists this clone with a few counts. This chain joins TRBV25-1 and TRBJ1-5; D gene unclear. Trimming pared 3 bases from V and 1 base from J, leaving 13 bases between. The V gene's germline CDR1 is MGHDK and CDR2 SYGVNS. The CDR3 extends over 16 amino acids. CDR3 in amino acids: CASSDQSVLSNQPQHF. In DNA form, the CDR3 reads TGTGCCAGCAGTGATCAATCCGTCCTAAGCAATCAGCCCCAGCATTTT.

The J gene is TRBJ1-2, the V gene TRBV7-9; D is perhaps TRBD1 (5 bases). Germline-derived CDR1 and CDR2 are SEHNR and FQNEAQ (reference sequence). The CDR3 contains 11 residues. Trimming shortened V by 9 bases and J by 6 bases, and 11 bases separated the two germline ends. The CDR3 coding sequence is TGTGCCAGTGGGGGAATTAATGGCTACACCTTC. This translates into CASGGINGYTF.

The V gene is TRBV7-9, the J gene TRBJ2-5; D unclear. Germline V CDR1 and CDR2: SEHNR, FQNEAQ (reference sequence). This CDR3 has 16 residues. V was shortened by 8 bases and J by 2 bases, with 21 bases between the two germline ends. CDR3 sequence (DNA): TGTGCCAGCGGCTCATCCGGTGGGCTATTTCAAGAGACCCAGTACTTC. Amino acid sequence: CASGSSGGLFQETQYF.

The CDR3 DNA sequence: TGTGCCAGCACGGAGGGCCTTTCCCACGAGCAGTACTTC. Translated, it gives CASTEGLSHEQYF. The chain recombines TRBV28 with TRBJ2-7; D might be TRBD2 (6 bases). Trimming took 7 bases from V and 5 from J, leaving 15 bases between them. Germline CDR1 is MDHEN and CDR2 is SYDVKM. This CDR3 region has 13 residues. Full variable domain (remainder filled in from reference TRBV28 and TRBJ2-7): DVKVTQSSRYLVKRTGEKVFLECVQDMDHENMFWYRQDPGLGLRLIYFSYDVKMKEKGDIPEGYSVSREKKERFSLILESASTNQTSMYLCASTEGLSHEQYFGPGTRLTVT.